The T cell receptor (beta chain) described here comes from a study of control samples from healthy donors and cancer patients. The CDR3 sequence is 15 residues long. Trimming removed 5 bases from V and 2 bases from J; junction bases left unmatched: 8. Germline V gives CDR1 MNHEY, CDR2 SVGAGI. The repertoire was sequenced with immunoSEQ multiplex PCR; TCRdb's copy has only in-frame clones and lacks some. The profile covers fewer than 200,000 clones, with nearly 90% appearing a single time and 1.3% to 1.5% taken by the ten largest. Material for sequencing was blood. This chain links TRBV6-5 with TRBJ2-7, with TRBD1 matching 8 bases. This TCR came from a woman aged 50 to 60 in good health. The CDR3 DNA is TGTGCCAGCAGTAACGGACAGGGTGGACCCTACGAGCAGTACTTC. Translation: CASSNGQGGPYEQYF.